Presented here are 26 T cell receptor beta chains from one specimen sequenced in a study of cytomegalovirus exposure and HLA in healthy donors. 60 Vbeta and 13 Jbeta primers were used in PCR. The assay was immunoSEQ multiplex PCR, and TCRdb's table has in-frame clones only and misses some. In the table there are 120,000 or so clones, approximately 72% of which are singletons. The source material was PBMCs. The receptors come from a woman in her forties or fifties in good health and CMV-seropositive.

The rearrangement uses TRBV6-1 and TRBJ2-7; TRBD1 matches at 7 bases. V lost 1 base and J lost 3; bases outside the gene matches: 6. The CDR3 loop spans 15 amino acids. Germline CDR1 reads MNHNS; CDR2 reads SASEGT. The CDR3 spells CASSEGTGPLYEQYF. The CDR3 DNA reads as TGTGCCAGCAGTGAAGGGACAGGACCTCTCTACGAGCAGTACTTC.

This clone was recorded once. This sequence joins TRBV4-3 and TRBJ2-3; perhaps TRBD1 as D (5 bases). Per the germline V gene, CDR1 is LGHNA and CDR2 is YSLEER. The ends were cut back, 0 bases at V and 1 base at J, with 11 bases in the middle. The CDR3 is 16 residues long. CDR3 in DNA: TGCGCCAGCAGCCAAGATATTGGGGCTGGCACAGATACGCAGTATTTT. Its protein is CASSQDIGAGTDTQYF.

As to this clone: Mismatch with germline at one junction end may stem from a read error. The chain links TRBV7-2 to TRBJ2-7; 7 bases are a match to TRBD2. Germline-derived CDR1 and CDR2 are SGHTA and FQGNSA. This CDR3 has 13 residues. The CDR3 bases are TGTGCCAGCAGCTCTGCACCGGGAGGCCCTTCTTTCTTC. Protein: CASSSAPGGPSFF. Full variable domain (remainder filled in from reference TRBV7-2 and TRBJ2-7): GAGVSQSPSNKVTEKGKDVELRCDPISGHTALYWYRQSLGQGLEFLIYFQGNSAPDKSGLPSDRFSAERTGGSVSTLTIQRTQQEDSAVYLCASSSAPGGPSFFGPGTRLTVT.

The V call is TRBV7-9, the J call TRBJ2-7; TRBD2 might be the D (6 bases). V lost 2 bases and J 7 bases, leaving 12 bases between the germline ends. The CDR3 length is 13 residues. Germline values: CDR1 SEHNR, CDR2 FQNEAQ (reference sequence). CDR3 sequence (DNA): TGTGCCAGCAGCTTAAGCGGGTTGAAAGAGCAGTACTTC. Translation: CASSLSGLKEQYF.

The CDR3: CASSRRDRSYNSPLHF. Here the CDR3 DNA reads TGTGCCAGCAGCAGACGGGACAGGTCCTATAATTCACCCCTCCACTTT. The chain employs TRBV7-2 and TRBJ1-6, with 8 bases identical to TRBD1. The CDR3 runs 16 residues. V was pared by 5 bases and J by 1 base, with 4 bases of the junction left unmatched. Germline V gene data show CDR1 as SGHTA and CDR2 as FQGNSA.

J is TRBJ2-3 and V is TRBV4-2, with a tentative D call TRBD2 (7 bases). The germline V gene encodes CDR1 LGHNA and CDR2 YNFKEQ. The CDR3 totals 16 residues. V lost 6 bases, J lost 0 bases, and 16 bases lay in between. The CDR3 DNA sequence: TGTGCCAGCAGGTCCGTAGGGGGGGCCAGCACAGATACGCAGTATTTT. Its protein product is CASRSVGGASTDTQYF.

This chain links TRBV7-3 with TRBJ2-5; the match to TRBD2 covers 8 bases. Germline lookup yields CDR1 SGHTA and CDR2 FQGTGA. The V and J ends lost 2 bases and 5 bases, in that order; junction bases with no gene match: 4. This CDR3 spans 14 amino acids. The CDR3 region has the DNA TGTGCCAGCAGCTTAGGAGCGGGAGCCGAGACCCAGTACTTC. The encoded protein is CASSLGAGAETQYF. The whole variable domain, filled in from reference TRBV7-3 and TRBJ2-5, reads GAGVSQTPSNKVTEKGKYVELRCDPISGHTALYWYRQSLGQGPEFLIYFQGTGAADDSGLPNDRFFAVRPEGSVSTLKIQRTERGDSAVYLCASSLGAGAETQYFGPGTRLLVL.

In its sample, this clone was seen once. This sequence joins TRBV7-2 and TRBJ2-1, with D possibly TRBD2 on 6 matching bases. The CDR3 consists of 15 residues. Germline-derived CDR1 and CDR2 are SGHTA and FQGNSA. The V end lost 5 bases, the J end lost 8 bases, and 19 bases lay between the germline ends. The CDR3 region has the DNA TGTGCCAGCAGCCCGGGGCGGGCGGGACCTCATGAGCAGTTCTTC. It encodes CASSPGRAGPHEQFF.

This chain uses TRBV7-9 with TRBJ1-1; 7 bases map to TRBD1. This CDR3 is 14 amino acids long. V shed 4 bases, J shed 3 bases, and the junction held 5 bases outside the gene matches. Per germline, CDR1 SEHNR and CDR2 FQNEAQ (reference sequence). Here the CDR3 DNA reads TGTGCCAGCAGCTATAGGACAGGTTACACTGAAGCTTTCTTT. This translates into CASSYRTGYTEAFF.

This chain links TRBV5-1 with TRBJ2-5; TRBD1 aligns across 9 bases. The closer fit of TRBJ2-7 to the DNA end suggests the J call may be wrong. The germline CDR1 and CDR2 sequences are SGHRS and YFSETQ. This CDR3 region has 15 residues. CDR3 amino acids: CASDLGGQGDYEQYF. The CDR3 DNA is TGCGCCAGCGACCTAGGGGGACAGGGAGACTACGAGCAGTACTTC.

The chain has TRBV6-6 and TRBJ1-2, with 12 bases lining up with TRBD1. Germline assignment: CDR1 MNHNY and CDR2 SVGAGI (reference sequence). The CDR3 covers 16 residues. Losses at the gene ends were 5 bases for V and 8 bases for J; bases not matched to a gene: 12. CDR3: CASSKTPGQGAKGYTF. CDR3 nucleotide sequence: TGTGCCAGCAGTAAGACACCGGGACAGGGGGCGAAAGGCTACACCTTC.

The chain is built from TRBV4-1 and TRBJ1-5; unclear D gene. Germline-derived CDR1 and CDR2 are MGHRA and YSYEKL. Trimming took 0 bases from V and 8 from J, leaving 8 bases between them. This CDR3 comprises 13 residues. Here the CDR3 reads CASSQDRREPQHF. For the CDR3, the DNA is TGCGCCAGCAGCCAAGACAGGAGGGAGCCCCAGCATTTT.

The chain recombines TRBV11-3 with TRBJ2-7, with 10 bases that match TRBD1. The CDR3 sequence is 18 residues long. V shed 4 bases, J shed 0 bases, and the junction held 12 bases outside the gene matches. Per germline, CDR1 SGHNT and CDR2 YENEEA. The CDR3 loop is CASSSYRDRGIDSYEQYF. The DNA for the CDR3 is TGTGCCAGCAGCTCCTACCGGGACAGGGGTATCGACTCCTACGAGCAGTACTTC.

The chain combines TRBV18 with TRBJ1-4, with 12 bases that match TRBD1. The ends lost 6 bases at V and 10 bases at J; junction bases unmatched: 9. The CDR3 extends over 15 amino acids. The germline V gene has CDR1 KGHSH and CDR2 LQKENI. The CDR3 loop reads CASSPTGTGGGKLFF. The CDR3 DNA is TGTGCCAGCTCGCCTACCGGGACAGGGGGCGGAAAACTGTTTTTT.

The gene calls are TRBV7-2 and TRBJ2-3; D is perhaps TRBD1 (5 bases). The CDR3 runs 12 residues. Germline V gene lookup returns CDR1 SGHTA and CDR2 FQGNSA. Trimming stripped 5 bases from V and 6 bases from J, with 9 bases between. The CDR3: CASSDQGDTQYF. The CDR3 DNA reads TGTGCCAGCAGCGACCAGGGTGATACGCAGTATTTT.

This clone was observed a few times. The chain carries TRBV18 and TRBJ1-3, with a tentative D call TRBD1 (5 bases). Trimming pared 6 bases from V and 2 bases from J, leaving 11 bases between. Germline assignment: CDR1 KGHSH and CDR2 LQKENI. The CDR3 is 14 amino acids. The CDR3 spells CASSPQGTGNTIYF. CDR3 coding DNA: TGTGCCAGCTCCCCGCAGGGAACTGGAAACACCATATATTTT.

With regard to this clone: The junction departs from the called germline gene at one end, perhaps through a read error. The rearrangement uses TRBV7-7 and TRBJ1-3; D is unresolved. Germline CDR1 SSHAT, CDR2 FNYEAQ (reference sequence). The CDR3 has 13 residues. The CDR3 region has the DNA TGTGCTAGCAGCTTATCGCTAGCCGGCACCATATATTTT. It translates to CASSLSLAGTIYF.

This chain joins TRBV5-1 and TRBJ1-1, with D unclear. With 4 bases removed from V and 3 bases from J, the gap between germline ends came to 13 bases. The germline V gene encodes CDR1 SGHRS and CDR2 YFSETQ. The CDR3 is 14 residues long. The CDR3, as DNA: TGCGCCAGCAGCGGATGGGGAGGATACACTGAAGCTTTCTTT. This gives the protein CASSGWGGYTEAFF.

A remark on this clone: At one boundary the junction diverges from the germline segment, which might be a read error. The chain links TRBV7-2 to TRBJ2-3; TRBD2 might be the D (6 bases). Germline values: CDR1 SGHTA, CDR2 FQGNSA. This CDR3 comprises 15 residues. The CDR3 spells CASRLGAGNRYTQYF. The DNA for the CDR3 is TGTGCCAGCAGGTTAGGCGCGGGAAATCGGTATACGCAGTATTTT. The full variable domain, with the rest looked up from reference TRBV7-2 and TRBJ2-3, is GAGVSQSPSNKVTEKGKDVELRCDPISGHTALYWYRQSLGQGLEFLIYFQGNSAPDKSGLPSDRFSAERTGGSVSTLTIQRTQQEDSAVYLCASRLGAGNRYTQYFGPGTRLTVL.

This CDR3 is CASSVGPAGYFPYEQYF. The CDR3 region has the DNA TGTGCCAGCAGCGTAGGTCCAGCGGGATACTTTCCCTACGAGCAGTACTTC. V usage is TRBV9 and J usage is TRBJ2-7; 7 bases align to TRBD2. Per germline, CDR1 SGDLS and CDR2 YYNGEE. V was pared by 0 bases and J by 2 bases, with 11 bases of the junction left unmatched. The CDR3 is made up of 17 amino acids.

This clone has more than one count but fewer than ten. The V call is TRBV10-3, the J call TRBJ2-7; possibly TRBD2 for D (6 bases). The germline V and J ends were trimmed by 0 bases and 2 bases, with 14 bases remaining between them. The CDR3 sequence is 16 residues long. CDR1 and CDR2 from the germline V gene are ENHRY and SYGVKD. The CDR3, as DNA: TGTGCCATCAGTGAGTCGGGGGGTGGAATACCCTACGAGCAGTACTTC. Its translation: CAISESGGGIPYEQYF.

This chain connects TRBV6-5 to TRBJ2-7; 14 bases align to TRBD2. The CDR3 is 15 residues long. V shed 6 bases and J 5 bases; nucleotides not matched to a gene: 6. Germline V gene sequence: CDR1 MNHEY, CDR2 SVGAGI. CDR3 in amino acids: CASSRGLAGANEQYF. The CDR3 nucleotides are TGTGCCAGCAGCAGGGGACTAGCGGGAGCAAACGAGCAGTACTTC.

This clone has only a few counts. The chain employs TRBV11-2 and TRBJ2-1; possibly TRBD1 for D (6 bases). The germline CDR1 and CDR2 sequences are SGHAT and FQNNGV. The CDR3 covers 14 residues. The V end was cut by 5 bases, the J end by 7 bases, with 15 bases between. In DNA, the CDR3 is TGTGCCAGCAGCCCTAGGGGCCAGGGGAATGAGCAGTTCTTC. It yields the protein CASSPRGQGNEQFF.

In its sample, this clone was seen many times. The chain employs TRBV5-1 and TRBJ1-1; no clear D. V was trimmed by 5 bases and J by 5 bases, leaving 16 bases between them. The germline gives CDR1 SGHRS, CDR2 YFSETQ. The CDR3 loop spans 14 amino acids. CDR3 sequence: CASRPNSGDTEAFF. The CDR3 nucleotides read TGCGCCAGCAGGCCCAACTCGGGAGATACTGAAGCTTTCTTT.

This clone was seen a few times. The V gene is TRBV5-1, the J gene TRBJ2-2, with 8 bases lining up with TRBD1. This CDR3 contains 14 residues. The V gene's germline CDR1 is SGHRS and CDR2 YFSETQ. V gave up 2 bases and J gave up 4 bases; unmatched junction bases: 1. CDR3 bases: TGCGCCAGCAGCTTTGACAGGGGCACCGGGGAGCTGTTTTTT. Protein product: CASSFDRGTGELFF.

The CDR3 DNA is TGTGCCAGCAGCCGGGAGAGCTTGGCCAACGTCCTGACTTTC. Its translation is CASSRESLANVLTF. The chain couples TRBV2 to TRBJ2-6, with D maybe TRBD2 (6 bases). The length of the CDR3 is 14 residues. CDR1 and CDR2 (germline): SNHLY, FYNNEI. Trimming shortened V by 6 bases and J by 6 bases, and 12 bases separated the two germline ends.